One sample yielded the 12 T cell receptor beta chains listed below, sequenced in a study of cytomegalovirus exposure and HLA in healthy donors. With 60 Vbeta and 13 Jbeta primers, the PCR was carried out. Libraries were prepared by immunoSEQ multiplex PCR; TCRdb keeps only in-frame clonotypes and omits some of them. The table has some 98,000 clones, roughly 70% seen once. What was sequenced was PBMCs. Every receptor here comes from a middle-aged man in good health and CMV-seronegative.

The chain couples TRBV15 to TRBJ2-7; TRBD2 aligns across 7 bases. Germline-derived CDR1 and CDR2 are LNHNV and YYDKDF (reference sequence). V lost 5 bases and J lost 5; bases outside the gene matches: 6. The CDR3 runs 13 residues. The CDR3 nucleotides are TGTGCCACCAGCCCCGGGGGGTCTGACGAGCAGTACTTC. It is translated as CATSPGGSDEQYF.

The J gene is TRBJ1-4, the V gene TRBV15; D possibly corresponds to TRBD1 (6 bases). Trimming took off 4 bases at V and 1 base at J, with 10 bases between the two ends. The length of the CDR3 is 15 residues. The germline CDR1 and CDR2 sequences are LNHNV and YYDKDF (reference sequence). The CDR3, as DNA: TGTGCCACCAGCACTTACAGGGTAACTAATGAAAAACTGTTTTTT. Amino acids: CATSTYRVTNEKLFF.

The V call is TRBV5-6, the J call TRBJ2-5; tentative D call: TRBD1 (8 bases). The germline V and J ends were trimmed by 2 bases and 5 bases, with 13 bases remaining between them. The germline V gene encodes CDR1 SGHDT and CDR2 YYEEEE. The CDR3 loop spans 14 amino acids. The CDR3 coding sequence is TGTGCCAGCAGCTTACAGGGGGGGGTTGAGACCCAGTACTTC. Translated: CASSLQGGVETQYF.

The rearrangement uses TRBV4-2 and TRBJ2-5; 7 bases align to TRBD1. The CDR3 length is 15 residues. The V and J ends lost 1 base and 3 bases, in that order; junction bases with no gene match: 5. The germline CDR1 and CDR2 sequences are LGHNA and YNFKEQ. CDR3 nucleotides: TGTGCCAGCAGCCAAGGGGGTACAGGGGAAGAGACCCAGTACTTC. Residues: CASSQGGTGEETQYF.

This chain joins TRBV10-3 and TRBJ2-7; TRBD1 aligns across 8 bases. CDR3 size: 13 residues. Germline loops: CDR1 ENHRY, CDR2 SYGVKD. V shed 11 bases, J shed 4 bases, and the junction held 10 bases outside the gene matches. The CDR3 loop reads CALRQGIGYEQYF. The CDR3 DNA reads TGTGCCCTGAGACAGGGGATCGGGTACGAGCAGTACTTC.

This chain joins TRBV4-1 and TRBJ2-2; 7 nucleotides line up with TRBD2. V was clipped by 4 bases and J by 1 base; unmatched bases: 3. Germline V lookup: CDR1 MGHRA, CDR2 YSYEKL. The CDR3 spans 15 residues. CDR3 DNA sequence: TGCGCCAGCAGCCGACTAGCCTGGAACACCGGGGAGCTGTTTTTT. This translates into CASSRLAWNTGELFF.

The chain has TRBV28 and TRBJ1-2; TRBD1 matches 7 bases. This CDR3 is 14 amino acids long. Unmatched junction bases numbered 7, after V lost 4 bases and J lost 5 bases. Germline-derived CDR1 and CDR2 are MDHEN and SYDVKM. The CDR3 region is CASSSPRGQYGYTF. CDR3 nucleotide sequence: TGTGCCAGCAGTTCCCCCAGGGGACAGTATGGCTACACCTTC.

This clone was picked up a small number of times. V is TRBV6-5 and J is TRBJ1-6; TRBD1 matches at 7 bases. Germline CDR1 MNHEY, CDR2 SVGAGI. The CDR3 runs to 15 residues. Unmatched junction bases numbered 6, after V lost 2 bases and J lost 8 bases. This CDR3 is CASSYRTGLHSPLHF. CDR3 DNA sequence: TGTGCCAGCAGTTACCGGACAGGCCTACATTCACCCCTCCACTTT.

Notes on this clone: Mismatch with germline at one junction end may stem from a read error. The chain recombines TRBV7-9 with TRBJ2-2, with a tentative D call TRBD2 (6 bases). The CDR3 is made up of 16 amino acids. The V gene's germline CDR1 is SEHNR and CDR2 FQNEAQ (reference sequence). The CDR3 DNA reads as TGTTCCAGCAGCGGCCGACAAGGTCGGGAGTCCGGGGAGCTGTTTTTT. Translating gives CSSSGRQGRESGELFF.

A single count supports this clone. The gene calls are TRBV9 and TRBJ2-3, with no clear D. Germline CDR1 and CDR2: SGDLS and YYNGEE. Trimming removed 1 base at V and 2 bases at J, with 17 bases between. This CDR3 region has 17 residues. CDR3 loop: CASSVQVKIYPTDTQYF. The CDR3 region has the DNA TGTGCCAGCAGCGTACAGGTCAAAATCTACCCCACAGATACGCAGTATTTT.

The chain combines TRBV7-9 with TRBJ2-7; 8 bases fit TRBD1. CDR1 SEHNR and CDR2 FQNEAQ come from the germline V gene (reference sequence). V shed 1 base and J 3 bases; nucleotides not matched to a gene: 5. The CDR3 loop spans 15 amino acids. The CDR3 bases are TGTGCCAGCAGCTTAGGGACAGGGTCCTTCTACGAGCAGTACTTC. Protein product: CASSLGTGSFYEQYF.

This clone has a handful of counts. V is TRBV6-5 and J is TRBJ1-2; D gene ambiguous. Germline CDR1 and CDR2: MNHEY and SVGAGI. V was pared by 6 bases and J by 4 bases, with 12 bases between. This CDR3 has 13 amino acids. The CDR3 DNA reads as TGTGCCAGCAGGACGGAGGATGTCTATGGCTACACCTTC. Translated: CASRTEDVYGYTF.